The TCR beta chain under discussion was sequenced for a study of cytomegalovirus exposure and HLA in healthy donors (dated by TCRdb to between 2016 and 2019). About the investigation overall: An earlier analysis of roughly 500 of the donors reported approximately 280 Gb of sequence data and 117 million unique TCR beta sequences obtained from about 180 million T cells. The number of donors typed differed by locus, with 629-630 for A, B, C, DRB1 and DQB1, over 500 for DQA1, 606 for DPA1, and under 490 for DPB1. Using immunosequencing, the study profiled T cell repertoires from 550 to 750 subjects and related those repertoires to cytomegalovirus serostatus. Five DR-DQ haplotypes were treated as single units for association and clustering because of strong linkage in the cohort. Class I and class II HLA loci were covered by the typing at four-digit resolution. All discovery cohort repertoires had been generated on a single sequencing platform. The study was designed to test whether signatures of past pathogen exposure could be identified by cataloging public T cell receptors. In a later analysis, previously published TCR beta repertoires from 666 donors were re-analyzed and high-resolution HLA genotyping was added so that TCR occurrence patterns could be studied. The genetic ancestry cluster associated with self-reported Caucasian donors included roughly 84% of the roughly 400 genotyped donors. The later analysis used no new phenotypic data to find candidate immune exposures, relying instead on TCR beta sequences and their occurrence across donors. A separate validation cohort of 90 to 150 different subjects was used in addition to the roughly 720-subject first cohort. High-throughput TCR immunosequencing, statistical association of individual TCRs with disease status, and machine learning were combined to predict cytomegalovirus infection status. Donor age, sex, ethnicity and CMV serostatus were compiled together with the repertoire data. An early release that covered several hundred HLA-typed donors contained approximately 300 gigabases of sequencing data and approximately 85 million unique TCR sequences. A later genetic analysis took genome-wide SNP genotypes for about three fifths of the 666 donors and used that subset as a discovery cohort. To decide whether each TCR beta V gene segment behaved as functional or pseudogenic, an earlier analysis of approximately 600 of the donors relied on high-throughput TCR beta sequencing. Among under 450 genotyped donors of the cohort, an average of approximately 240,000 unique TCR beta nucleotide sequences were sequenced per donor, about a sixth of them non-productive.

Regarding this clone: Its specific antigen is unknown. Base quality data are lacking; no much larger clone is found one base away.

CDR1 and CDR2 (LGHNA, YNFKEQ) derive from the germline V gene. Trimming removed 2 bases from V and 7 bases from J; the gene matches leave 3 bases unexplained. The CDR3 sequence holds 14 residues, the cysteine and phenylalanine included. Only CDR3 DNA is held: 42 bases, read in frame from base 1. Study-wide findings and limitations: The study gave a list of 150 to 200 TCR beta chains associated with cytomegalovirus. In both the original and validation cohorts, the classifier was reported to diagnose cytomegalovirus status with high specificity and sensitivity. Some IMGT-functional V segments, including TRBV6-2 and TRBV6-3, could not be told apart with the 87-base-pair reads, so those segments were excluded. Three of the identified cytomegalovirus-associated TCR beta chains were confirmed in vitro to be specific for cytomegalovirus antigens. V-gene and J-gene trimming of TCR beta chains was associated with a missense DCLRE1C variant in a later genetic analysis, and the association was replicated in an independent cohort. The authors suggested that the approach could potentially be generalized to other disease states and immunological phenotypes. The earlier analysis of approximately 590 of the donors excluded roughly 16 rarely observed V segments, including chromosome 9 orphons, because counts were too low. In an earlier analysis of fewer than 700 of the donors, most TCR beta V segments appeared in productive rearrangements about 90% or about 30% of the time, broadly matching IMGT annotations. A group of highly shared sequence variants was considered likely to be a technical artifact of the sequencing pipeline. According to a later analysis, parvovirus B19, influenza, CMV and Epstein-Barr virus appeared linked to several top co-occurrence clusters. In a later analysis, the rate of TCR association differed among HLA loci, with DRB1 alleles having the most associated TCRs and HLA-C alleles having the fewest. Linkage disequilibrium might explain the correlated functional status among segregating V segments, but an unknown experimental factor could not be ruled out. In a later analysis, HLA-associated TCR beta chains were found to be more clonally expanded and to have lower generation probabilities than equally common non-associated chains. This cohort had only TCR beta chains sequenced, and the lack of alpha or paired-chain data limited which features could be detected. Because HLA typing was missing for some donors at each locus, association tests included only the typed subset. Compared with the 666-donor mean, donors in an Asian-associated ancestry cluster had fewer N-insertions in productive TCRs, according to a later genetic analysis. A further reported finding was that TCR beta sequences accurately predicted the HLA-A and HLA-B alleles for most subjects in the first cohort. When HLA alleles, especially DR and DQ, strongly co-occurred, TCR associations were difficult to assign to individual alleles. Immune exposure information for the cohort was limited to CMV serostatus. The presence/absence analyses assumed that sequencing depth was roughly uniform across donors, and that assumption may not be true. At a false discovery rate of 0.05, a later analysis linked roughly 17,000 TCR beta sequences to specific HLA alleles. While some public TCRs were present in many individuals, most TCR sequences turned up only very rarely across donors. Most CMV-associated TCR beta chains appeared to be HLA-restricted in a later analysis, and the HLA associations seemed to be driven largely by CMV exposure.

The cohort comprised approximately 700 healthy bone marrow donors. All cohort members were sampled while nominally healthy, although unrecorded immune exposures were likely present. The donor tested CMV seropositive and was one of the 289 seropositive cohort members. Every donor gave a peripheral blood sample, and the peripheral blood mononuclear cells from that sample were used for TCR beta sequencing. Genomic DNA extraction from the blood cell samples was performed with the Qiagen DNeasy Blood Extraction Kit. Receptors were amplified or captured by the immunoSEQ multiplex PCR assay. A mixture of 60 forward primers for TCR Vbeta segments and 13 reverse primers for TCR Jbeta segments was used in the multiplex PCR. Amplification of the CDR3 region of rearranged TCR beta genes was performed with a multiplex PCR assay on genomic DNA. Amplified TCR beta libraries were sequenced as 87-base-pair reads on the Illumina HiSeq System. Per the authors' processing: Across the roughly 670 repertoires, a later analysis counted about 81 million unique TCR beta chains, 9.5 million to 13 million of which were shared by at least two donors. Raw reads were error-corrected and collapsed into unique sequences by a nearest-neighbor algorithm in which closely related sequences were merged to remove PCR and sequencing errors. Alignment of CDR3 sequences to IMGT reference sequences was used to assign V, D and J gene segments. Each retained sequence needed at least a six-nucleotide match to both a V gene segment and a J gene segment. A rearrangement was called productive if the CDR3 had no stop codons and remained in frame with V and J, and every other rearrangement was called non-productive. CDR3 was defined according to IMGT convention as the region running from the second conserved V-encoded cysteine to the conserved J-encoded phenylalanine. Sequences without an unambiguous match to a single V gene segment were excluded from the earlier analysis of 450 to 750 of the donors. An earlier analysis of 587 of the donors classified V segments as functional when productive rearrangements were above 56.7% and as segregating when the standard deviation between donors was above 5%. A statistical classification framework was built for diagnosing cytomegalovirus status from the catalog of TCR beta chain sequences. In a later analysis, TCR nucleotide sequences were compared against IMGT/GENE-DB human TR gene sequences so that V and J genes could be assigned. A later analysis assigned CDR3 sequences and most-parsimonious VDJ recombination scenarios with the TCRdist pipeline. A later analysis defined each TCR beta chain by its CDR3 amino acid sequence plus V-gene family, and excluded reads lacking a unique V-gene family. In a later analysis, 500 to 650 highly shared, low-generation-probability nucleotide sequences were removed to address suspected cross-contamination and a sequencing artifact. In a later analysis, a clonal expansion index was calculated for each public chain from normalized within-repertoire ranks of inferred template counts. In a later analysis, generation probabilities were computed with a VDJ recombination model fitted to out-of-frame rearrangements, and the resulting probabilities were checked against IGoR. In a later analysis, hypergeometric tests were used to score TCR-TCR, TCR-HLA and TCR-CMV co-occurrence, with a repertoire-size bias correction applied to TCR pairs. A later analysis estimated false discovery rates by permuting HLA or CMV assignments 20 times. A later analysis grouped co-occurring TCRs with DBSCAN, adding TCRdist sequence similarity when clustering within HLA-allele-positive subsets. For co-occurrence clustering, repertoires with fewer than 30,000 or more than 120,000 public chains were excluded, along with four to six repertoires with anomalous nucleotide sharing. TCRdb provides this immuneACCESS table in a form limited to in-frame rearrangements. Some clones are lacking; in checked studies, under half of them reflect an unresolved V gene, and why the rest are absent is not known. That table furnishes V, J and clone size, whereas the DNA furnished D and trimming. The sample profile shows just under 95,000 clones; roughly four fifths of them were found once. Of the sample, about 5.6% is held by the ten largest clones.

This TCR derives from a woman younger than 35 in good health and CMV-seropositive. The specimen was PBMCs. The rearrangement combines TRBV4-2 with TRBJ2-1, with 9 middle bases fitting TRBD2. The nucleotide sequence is TGTGCCAGCAGCCAAATGCTAGCGGGAAATGAGCAGTTCTTC. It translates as CASSQMLAGNEQFF.